These 26 T cell receptor beta chains originate from one sample sequenced in a study of blood T cell repertoires in COVID-19. The method was immunoSEQ multiplex PCR; TCRdb's version includes in-frame clones alone and lacks a portion of them. The sample lists roughly 200,000 clones, 84% occurring once. The sequenced material came from PBMCs or T cells enriched from blood (not recorded which). These TCRs come from a woman in her twenties or thirties who had been exposed to COVID-19.

This clone was observed a handful of times. The chain uses TRBV6-5 and TRBJ2-6, with a weak D call TRBD1 (6 bases). V lost 6 bases, J lost 2 bases, and 11 bases lay in between. The CDR3 spans 15 residues. Germline loops: CDR1 MNHEY, CDR2 SVGAGI. CDR3 loop: CASSTWTAGANVLTF. The CDR3 DNA follows: TGTGCCAGCAGCACCTGGACAGCTGGGGCCAACGTCCTGACTTTC.

The chain carries TRBV5-4 and TRBJ2-1; 7 bases line up with TRBD2. Germline V gene data show CDR1 as SGHNT and CDR2 as YYREEE (reference sequence). The CDR3 length is 13 residues. V shed 4 bases and J 4 bases; nucleotides not matched to a gene: 2. The chain's CDR3 is CASSGGGYNEQFF. CDR3 DNA: TGTGCCAGCAGCGGGGGGGGATACAATGAGCAGTTCTTC.

The chain recombines TRBV19 with TRBJ1-1, with 7 positions matching TRBD1. The CDR3 covers 13 residues. Per the germline V gene, CDR1 is LNHDA and CDR2 is SQIVND (reference sequence). V was clipped by 8 bases and J by 4 bases; unmatched bases: 7. CDR3 coding DNA: TGTGCCAGTTCTCAGGGGGTATTCACTGAAGCTTTCTTT. The encoded protein is CASSQGVFTEAFF. Looking up the rest from reference TRBV19 and TRBJ1-1 gives the full variable domain: DGGITQSPKYLFRKEGQNVTLSCEQNLNHDAMYWYRQDPGQGLRLIYYSQIVNDFQKGDIAEGYSVSREKKESFPLTVTSAQKNPTAFYLCASSQGVFTEAFFGQGTRLTVV.

This clone has only one observation. CDR3: CASGLDRETFCFF. CDR3 DNA sequence: TGTGCCAGCGGGTTGGACAGGGAAACCTTCTGTTTCTTT. V gene TRBV12-3 or TRBV12-4 combines with J gene TRBJ1-1; 8 nucleotides align to TRBD1. The length of the CDR3 is 13 residues. V lost 8 bases and J lost 13; bases outside the gene matches: 15.

This clone was seen only a few times. CDR3 amino acids: CASSVGGAENYGYTF. The DNA for the CDR3 is TGTGCCAGCAGCGTAGGCGGAGCAGAAAACTATGGCTACACCTTC. This chain connects TRBV9 to TRBJ1-2; D remains unclear. The CDR3 contains 15 residues. Germline assignment: CDR1 SGDLS and CDR2 YYNGEE. The ends were cut back, 0 bases at V and 2 bases at J, with 11 bases in the middle.

This clone was seen just once. This sequence joins TRBV10-2 and TRBJ2-5, with 11 bases identical to TRBD1. Losses at the gene ends were 7 bases for V and 3 bases for J; bases not matched to a gene: 7. The CDR3 loop spans 15 amino acids. Germline V lookup: CDR1 WSHSY, CDR2 SAAADI. This chain's CDR3 is CASTPPGQGEETQYF. In DNA, the CDR3 is TGCGCCAGCACCCCCCCGGGACAGGGGGAAGAGACCCAGTACTTC.

This clone occurred a few times. This sequence joins TRBV2 and TRBJ1-3, with D perhaps matching TRBD1 (6 bases). The CDR3 loop spans 15 amino acids. Trimming left V 4 bases short and J 4 bases short, with 14 bases between. Germline V gives CDR1 SNHLY, CDR2 FYNNEI. CDR3 sequence: CASSVGGASGNTIYF. The CDR3 bases are TGTGCCAGCAGTGTGGGGGGGGCGTCGGGAAACACCATATATTTT.

This chain joins TRBV7-9 and TRBJ2-5; 13 nucleotides line up with TRBD2. This CDR3 has 14 residues. The V segment lost 3 bases and the J segment 6 bases; nucleotides outside the gene matches: 1. Germline-derived CDR1 and CDR2 are SEHNR and FQNEAQ (reference sequence). CDR3: CASSLTSGGKTQYF. Written as DNA, the CDR3 is TGTGCCAGCAGCTTGACTAGCGGGGGGAAGACCCAGTACTTC.

This clone was seen only a few times. The rearrangement links TRBV3-1 (or the pseudogene TRBV3-2) to TRBJ2-1; no reliable D call. The CDR3 loop spans 12 amino acids. Germline V gives CDR1 LGHDT, CDR2 YNNKEL (reference sequence). The germline V and J ends were trimmed by 1 base and 10 bases, with 8 bases remaining between them. CDR3 region: CASSQASWEQFF. The CDR3 DNA sequence: TGTGCCAGCAGCCAAGCCAGTTGGGAGCAGTTCTTC.

This sequence joins TRBV5-5 and TRBJ2-7; 12 nucleotides align to TRBD1. The CDR3 extends over 15 amino acids. J was trimmed by 2 bases and V by 4 bases; bases with no gene match: 4. Germline V CDR1 and CDR2: SGHKS, YYEKEE (reference sequence). CDR3: CASSPGQGAAYEQYF. Written as DNA, the CDR3 is TGTGCCAGCAGCCCGGGACAGGGGGCAGCCTACGAGCAGTACTTC. The full variable domain, its missing parts supplied by reference TRBV5-5 and TRBJ2-7, is DAGVTQSPTHLIKTRGQQVTLRCSPISGHKSVSWYQQVLGQGPQFIFQYYEKEERGRGNFPDRFSARQFPNYSSELNVNALLLGDSALYLCASSPGQGAAYEQYFGPGTRLTVT.

Only one count was recorded for this clone. V and J are TRBV5-6 and TRBJ1-2, with D unresolved. V lost 5 bases and J 8 bases, leaving 31 bases between the germline ends. From germline, CDR1 is SGHDT and CDR2 YYEEEE. The CDR3 has 18 residues. For the CDR3, the DNA is TGTGCCAGCAGTGAACCCTCACGGGCTTACACTCCCTCGGGGGGCTACACCTTC. Translation gives CASSEPSRAYTPSGGYTF.

DNA of the CDR3: TGTGCCAGCAGCTTAACAGGGGCCGACACTGAAGCTTTCTTT. Translated, it gives CASSLTGADTEAFF. This rearrangement joins TRBV7-9 to TRBJ1-1; 7 bases are a match to TRBD1. Germline loops: CDR1 SEHNR, CDR2 FQNEAQ (reference sequence). The CDR3 contains 14 residues. J gave up 3 bases and V 2 bases, and 3 bases lay outside the gene matches.

The chain joins TRBV20-1 to TRBJ2-7, with 9 positions matching TRBD2. There are 16 residues in the CDR3. The V segment lost 3 bases and the J segment 3 bases; nucleotides outside the gene matches: 12. Germline CDR1 is DFQATT and CDR2 is SNEGSKA (reference sequence). DNA for the CDR3: TGCAGTGCTAGTGAAGCCCGACTAGCGGAGCTCTACGAGCAGTACTTC. This translates into CSASEARLAELYEQYF.

A single count supports this clone. This chain joins TRBV5-5 and TRBJ1-3; no clear D. The V end lost 5 bases, the J end lost 0 bases, and 9 bases lay between the germline ends. The CDR3 is made up of 14 amino acids. Germline V CDR1 and CDR2: SGHKS, YYEKEE (reference sequence). As DNA, the CDR3 is TGTGCCAGCAGAGGAGAAACCTCTGGAAACACCATATATTTT. Amino acids: CASRGETSGNTIYF.

The chain couples TRBV20-1 to TRBJ2-7, with TRBD1 identical over 12 bases. With V trimmed by 3 bases and J by 1 base, 7 bases remained unmatched. CDR3 length equals 16 residues. Germline assignment: CDR1 DFQATT and CDR2 SNEGSKA (reference sequence). CDR3 bases: TGCAGTGCTAGTGGGGACAGGGGGCCTTCATCCTACGAGCAGTACTTC. Amino acid sequence: CSASGDRGPSSYEQYF.

This rearrangement joins TRBV27 to TRBJ1-1, with D uncertain. Germline V CDR1 and CDR2: MNHEY, SMNVEV (reference sequence). With 5 bases removed from V and 1 base from J, the gap between germline ends came to 17 bases. There are 16 residues in the CDR3. The CDR3 loop is CASSLLSRPTNTEAFF. The CDR3 region has the DNA TGTGCCAGCAGTCTCCTAAGCCGCCCAACGAACACTGAAGCTTTCTTT.

The chain uses TRBV7-8 and TRBJ2-7; D is undetermined. Trimming removed 6 bases at V and 3 bases at J, with 18 bases between. Germline CDR1 SGHVS, CDR2 FQNEAQ. The CDR3 runs to 15 residues. The chain's CDR3 is CASSISPDPGYEQYF. The CDR3 coding sequence is TGTGCCAGCAGTATAAGCCCCGACCCGGGCTACGAGCAGTACTTC.

V and J are TRBV12-3 or TRBV12-4 and TRBJ1-5; D is undetermined. V was trimmed by 6 bases and J by 4 bases, leaving 7 bases between them. The CDR3 spans 12 residues. The CDR3 bases are TGTGCCAGCAGCATGACAAATCAGCCCCAGCATTTT. Its protein product is CASSMTNQPQHF.

This chain joins TRBV3-1 (or the pseudogene TRBV3-2) and TRBJ1-2, with 9 bases fitting TRBD1. The germline CDR1 and CDR2 sequences are LGHDT and YNNKEL (reference sequence). Trimming cost V 0 bases and J 4 bases; bases outside gene matches: 6. The CDR3 has 16 amino acids. The CDR3 protein is CASSQEGQGGSYGYTF. The CDR3, as DNA: TGTGCCAGCAGCCAAGAGGGACAGGGAGGATCCTATGGCTACACCTTC.

The chain combines TRBV7-9 with TRBJ2-1; unclear D gene. This CDR3 region has 12 residues. V lost 2 bases, J lost 7 bases, and 6 bases lay in between. In germline, CDR1 is SEHNR, CDR2 FQNEAQ (reference sequence). This chain's CDR3 is CASSLLLNEQFF. Here the CDR3 DNA reads TGTGCCAGCAGCTTACTTTTGAATGAGCAGTTCTTC. The whole variable domain, remainder taken from reference TRBV7-9 and TRBJ2-1, is DTGVSQNPRHKITKRGQNVTFRCDPISEHNRLYWYRQTLGQGPEFLTYFQNEAQLEKSRLLSDRFSAERPKGSFSTLEIQRTEQGDSAMYLCASSLLLNEQFFGPGTRLTVL.

This clone came up once. The rearrangement links TRBV7-9 to TRBJ2-2; D is unclear. The length of the CDR3 is 13 residues. V was clipped by 4 bases and J by 6 bases, with 9 bases between them. The germline CDR1 and CDR2 sequences are SEHNR and FQNEAQ (reference sequence). The CDR3 sequence is CASSSRSAGELFF. Written as DNA, the CDR3 is TGTGCCAGCAGCTCCCGGAGCGCCGGGGAGCTGTTTTTT.

V and J are TRBV7-9 and TRBJ1-2, with 7 bases lining up with TRBD1. CDR1 is SEHNR, CDR2 FQNEAQ, per germline (reference sequence). Losses at the gene ends were 5 bases for V and 8 bases for J; bases not matched to a gene: 11. The length of the CDR3 is 14 residues. The CDR3 region is CASSPLNRGQGYTF. CDR3 in DNA: TGTGCCAGCAGCCCATTAAACAGGGGACAAGGCTACACCTTC.

This chain links TRBV30 with TRBJ1-1, with no clear D. The V and J ends lost 8 bases and 0 bases respectively, with 10 bases between them. The CDR3 is 12 amino acids. Germline CDR1 reads GTSNPN; CDR2 reads SVGIG (reference sequence). Here the CDR3 DNA reads TGTGCCAAAGGGAGGGTGAACACTGAAGCTTTCTTT. This sequence encodes CAKGRVNTEAFF.

The chain is built from TRBV7-3 and TRBJ2-1; 8 nucleotides match TRBD1. V shed 1 base, J shed 1 base, and the junction held 6 bases outside the gene matches. The CDR3 consists of 17 residues. Germline CDR1 is SGHTA and CDR2 is FQGTGA. CDR3 nucleotide sequence: TGTGCCAGCAGCTTAATGGCGACAGGGGAATCCTACAATGAGCAGTTCTTC. It translates to CASSLMATGESYNEQFF.

This clone was seen just once. The chain carries TRBV7-3 and TRBJ2-5; D not resolved. Germline CDR1 SGHTA, CDR2 FQGTGA. Trimming removed 5 bases at V and 3 bases at J, with 10 bases between. The CDR3 spans 13 residues. CDR3 nucleotide sequence: TGTGCCAGCAGCCAGACTGTTGAAGAGACCCAGTACTTC. As protein: CASSQTVEETQYF.

This clone has just one count. The V call is TRBV4-2, the J call TRBJ2-1; 14 nucleotides agree with TRBD2. V was pared by 3 bases and J by 0 bases, with 10 bases of the junction left unmatched. The CDR3 is 20 residues long. Germline CDR1 is LGHNA and CDR2 is YNFKEQ. CDR3 nucleotide sequence: TGTGCCAGCAGCCATCCCGGGACTAGCGGGGGCCCGAGCTCCTACAATGAGCAGTTCTTC. It specifies CASSHPGTSGGPSSYNEQFF.